This TCR beta chain was retrieved from a study of glioma-infiltrating T cells. Notes on the study in general: Tissue and blood shared very few CDR3 sequences.

This clonotype was detected many times. Its antigen is unidentified. The V gene's germline CDR1 is KGHDR and CDR2 SFDVKD. V gave up 3 bases and J gave up 7 bases; unmatched junction bases: 1. This CDR3 is 13 amino acids long. Amplification of TCR alpha and beta CDR3 regions from RNA used iRepertoire nested multiplex PCR. One-step reverse transcription and amplification started from about 100-400 ng of tissue mRNA or PBMC total RNA. TCRdb reprocessed the multiplex PCR reads with MiXCR, giving one entry per CDR3 protein. The data show roughly 120,000 distinct CDR3 sequences, with approximately 25% seen just once and around 15% held by the top ten.

The sequence was collected from a human donor with low-grade glioma or glioblastoma, undergoing nonglioma brain surgery, or in good health (not recorded which). Sequenced material: glioma tissue, nonneoplastic brain tissue, or PBMCs (not recorded which). The chain has TRBV24-1 and TRBJ1-5; 8 nucleotides line up with TRBD1. CDR3 sequence: CATSDDRGQPQHF. The CDR3 region has the DNA TGTGCCACCAGTGATGACAGGGGCCAGCCCCAGCATTTT.